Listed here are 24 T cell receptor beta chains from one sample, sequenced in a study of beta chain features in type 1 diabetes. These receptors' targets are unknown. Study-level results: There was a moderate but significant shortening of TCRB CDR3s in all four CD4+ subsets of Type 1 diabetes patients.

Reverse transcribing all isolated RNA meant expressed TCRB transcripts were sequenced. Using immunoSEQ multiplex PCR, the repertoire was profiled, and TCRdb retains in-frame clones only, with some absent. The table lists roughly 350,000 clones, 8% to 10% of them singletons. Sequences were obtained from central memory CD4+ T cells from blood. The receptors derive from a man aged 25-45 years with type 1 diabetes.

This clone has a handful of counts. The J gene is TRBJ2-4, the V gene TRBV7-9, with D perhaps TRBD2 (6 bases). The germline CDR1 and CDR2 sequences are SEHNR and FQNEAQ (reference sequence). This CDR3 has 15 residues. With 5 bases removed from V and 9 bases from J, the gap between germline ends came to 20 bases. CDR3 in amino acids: CASSVGGDLGVIQYF. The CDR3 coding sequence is TGTGCCAGCAGCGTTGGTGGGGACTTGGGGGTCATTCAGTACTTC.

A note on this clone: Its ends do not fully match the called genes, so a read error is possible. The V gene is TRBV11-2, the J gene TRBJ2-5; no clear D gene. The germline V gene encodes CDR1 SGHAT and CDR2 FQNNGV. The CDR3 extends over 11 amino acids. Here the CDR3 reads CASRFVETQYF. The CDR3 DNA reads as TGTGCCAGCCGCTTTGTGGAGACCCAGTACTTC.

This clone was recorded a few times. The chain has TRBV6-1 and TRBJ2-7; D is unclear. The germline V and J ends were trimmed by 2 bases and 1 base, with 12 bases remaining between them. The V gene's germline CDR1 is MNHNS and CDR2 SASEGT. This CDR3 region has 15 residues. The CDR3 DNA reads TGTGCCAGCAGTGAATGGGGAATTCGATCCTACGAGCAGTACTTC. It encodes CASSEWGIRSYEQYF.

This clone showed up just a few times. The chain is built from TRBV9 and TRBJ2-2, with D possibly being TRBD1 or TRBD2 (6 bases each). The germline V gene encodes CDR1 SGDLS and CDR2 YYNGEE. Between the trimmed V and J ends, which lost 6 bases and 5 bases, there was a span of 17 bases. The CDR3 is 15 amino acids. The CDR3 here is CASTSGGPGTGELFF. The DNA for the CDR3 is TGTGCCAGCACCTCTGGGGGGCCTGGAACCGGGGAGCTGTTTTTT.

The CDR3 coding sequence is TGTGCCATCCGACCGGGACAGTCCTACGAGCAGTACTTC. Translating it yields CAIRPGQSYEQYF. The chain carries TRBV28 and TRBJ2-7; 7 bases agree with TRBD1. The CDR3 is 13 amino acids. Germline V gene data show CDR1 as MDHEN and CDR2 as SYDVKM. Losses at the gene ends were 10 bases for V and 1 base for J; bases not matched to a gene: 7.

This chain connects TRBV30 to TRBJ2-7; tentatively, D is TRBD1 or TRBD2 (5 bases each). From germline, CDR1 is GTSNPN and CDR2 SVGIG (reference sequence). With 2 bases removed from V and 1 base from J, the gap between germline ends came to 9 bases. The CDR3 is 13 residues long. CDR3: CAWSPGPSYEQYF. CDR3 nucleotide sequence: TGTGCCTGGAGTCCGGGACCTTCCTACGAGCAGTACTTC.

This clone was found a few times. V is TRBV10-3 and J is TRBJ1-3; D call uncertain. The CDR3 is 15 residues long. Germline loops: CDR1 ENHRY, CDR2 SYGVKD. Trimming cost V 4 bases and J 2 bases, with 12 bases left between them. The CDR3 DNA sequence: TGTGCCATCAGTGGTACCTGGGGAACTGGAAACACCATATATTTT. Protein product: CAISGTWGTGNTIYF.

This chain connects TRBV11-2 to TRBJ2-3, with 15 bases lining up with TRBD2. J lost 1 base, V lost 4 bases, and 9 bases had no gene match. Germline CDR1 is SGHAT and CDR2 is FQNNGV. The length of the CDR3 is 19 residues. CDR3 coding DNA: TGTGCCAGCAGCTCCTCAGGACTAGCGGGAGGGCAGGGCACAGATACGCAGTATTTT. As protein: CASSSSGLAGGQGTDTQYF.

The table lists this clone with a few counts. CDR3 sequence (DNA): TGTGCCAGCAGTGACAGGACTAGCAATCAGCCCCAGCATTTT. Its protein product is CASSDRTSNQPQHF. The chain couples TRBV2 to TRBJ1-5; no clear D. The CDR3 runs 14 residues. V was cut by 3 bases and J by 0 bases, with 6 bases left in between. Germline CDR1 reads SNHLY; CDR2 reads FYNNEI.

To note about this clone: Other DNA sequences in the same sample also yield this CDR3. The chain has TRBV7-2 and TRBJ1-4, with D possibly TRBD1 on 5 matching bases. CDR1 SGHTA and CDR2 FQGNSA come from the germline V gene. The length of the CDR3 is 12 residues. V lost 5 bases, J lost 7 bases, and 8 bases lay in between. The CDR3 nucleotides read TGTGCCAGCAGCCCCCAGGGTGAAAAACTGTTTTTT. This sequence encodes CASSPQGEKLFF.

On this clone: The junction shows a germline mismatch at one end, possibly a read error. CDR3 region: CAGSPRSDPSTDTQYF. CDR3 DNA sequence: TGTGCCGGCAGCCCCCGGAGTGATCCATCCACAGATACGCAGTATTTT. The rearrangement joins TRBV7-3 to TRBJ2-3; D not certain. This CDR3 comprises 16 residues. The germline gives CDR1 SGHTA, CDR2 FQGTGA.

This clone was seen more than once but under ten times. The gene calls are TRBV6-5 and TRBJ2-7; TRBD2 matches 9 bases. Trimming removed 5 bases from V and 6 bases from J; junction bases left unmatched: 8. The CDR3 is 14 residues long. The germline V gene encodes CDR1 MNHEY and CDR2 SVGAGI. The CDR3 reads CASSRSGSRSEQYF. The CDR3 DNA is TGTGCCAGCAGTCGTAGCGGGAGTCGTAGCGAGCAGTACTTC.

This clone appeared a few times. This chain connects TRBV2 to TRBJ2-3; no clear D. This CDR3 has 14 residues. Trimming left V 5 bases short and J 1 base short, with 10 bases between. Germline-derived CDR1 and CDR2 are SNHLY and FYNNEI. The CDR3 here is CASSLDPGTDTQYF. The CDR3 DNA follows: TGTGCCAGCAGTTTAGACCCAGGCACAGATACGCAGTATTTT.

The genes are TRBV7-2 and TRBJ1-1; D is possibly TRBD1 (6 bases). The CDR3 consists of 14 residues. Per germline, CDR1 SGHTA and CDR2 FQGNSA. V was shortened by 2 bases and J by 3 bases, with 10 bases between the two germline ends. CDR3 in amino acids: CASSLSTGYTEAFF. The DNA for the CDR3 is TGTGCCAGCAGCTTATCCACAGGGTACACTGAAGCTTTCTTT.

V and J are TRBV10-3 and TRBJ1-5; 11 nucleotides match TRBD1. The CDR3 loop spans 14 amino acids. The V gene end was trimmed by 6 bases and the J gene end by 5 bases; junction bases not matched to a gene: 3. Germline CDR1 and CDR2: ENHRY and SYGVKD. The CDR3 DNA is TGTGCCATCAGGCCGGGACAGGGGGATCAGCCCCAGCATTTT. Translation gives CAIRPGQGDQPQHF.

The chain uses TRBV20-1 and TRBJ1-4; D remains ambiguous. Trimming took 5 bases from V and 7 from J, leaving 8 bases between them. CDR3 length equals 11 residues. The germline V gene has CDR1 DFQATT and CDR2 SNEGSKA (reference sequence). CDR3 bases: TGCAGTGCTCTCAATGGTGAAAAACTGTTTTTT. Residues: CSALNGEKLFF.

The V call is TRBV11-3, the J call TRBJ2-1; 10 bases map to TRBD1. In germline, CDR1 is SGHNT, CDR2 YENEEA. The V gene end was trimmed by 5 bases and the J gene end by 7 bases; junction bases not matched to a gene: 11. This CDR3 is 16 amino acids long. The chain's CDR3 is CASSPGTGAGLNEQFF. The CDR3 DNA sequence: TGTGCCAGCAGCCCAGGGACAGGGGCGGGGTTGAATGAGCAGTTCTTC.

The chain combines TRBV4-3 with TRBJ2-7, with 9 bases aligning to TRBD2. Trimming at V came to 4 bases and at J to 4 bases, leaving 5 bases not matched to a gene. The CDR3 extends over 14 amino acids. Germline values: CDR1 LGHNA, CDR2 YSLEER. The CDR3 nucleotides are TGCGCCAGCAGCCCTCGCAGCGGGGGGTACGAGCAGTACTTC. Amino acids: CASSPRSGGYEQYF.

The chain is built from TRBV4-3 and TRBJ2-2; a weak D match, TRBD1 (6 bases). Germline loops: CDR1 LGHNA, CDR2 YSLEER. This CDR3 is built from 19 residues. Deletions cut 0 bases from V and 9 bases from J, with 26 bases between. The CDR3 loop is CASSQETVRGGSDPWELFF. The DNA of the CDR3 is TGCGCCAGCAGCCAAGAGACGGTACGAGGGGGTTCGGACCCGTGGGAGCTGTTTTTT.

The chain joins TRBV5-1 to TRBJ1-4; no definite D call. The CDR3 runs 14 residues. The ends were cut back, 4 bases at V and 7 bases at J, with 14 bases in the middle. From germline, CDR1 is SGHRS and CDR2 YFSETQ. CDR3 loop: CASSTGLGGEKLFF. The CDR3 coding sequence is TGCGCCAGCAGCACCGGACTTGGAGGTGAAAAACTGTTTTTT.

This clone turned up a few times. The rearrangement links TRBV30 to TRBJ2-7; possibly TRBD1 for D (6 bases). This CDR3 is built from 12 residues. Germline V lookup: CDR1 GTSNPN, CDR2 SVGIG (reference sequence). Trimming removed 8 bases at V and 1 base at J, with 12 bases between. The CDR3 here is CARGQLSYEQYF. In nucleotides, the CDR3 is TGTGCCCGTGGACAGCTATCCTACGAGCAGTACTTC. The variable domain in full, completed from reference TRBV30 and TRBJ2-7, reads SQTIHQWPATLVQPVGSPLSLECTVEGTSNPNLYWYRQAAGRGLQLLFYSVGIGQISSEVPQNLSASRPQDRQFILSSKKLLLSDSGFYLCARGQLSYEQYFGPGTRLTVT.

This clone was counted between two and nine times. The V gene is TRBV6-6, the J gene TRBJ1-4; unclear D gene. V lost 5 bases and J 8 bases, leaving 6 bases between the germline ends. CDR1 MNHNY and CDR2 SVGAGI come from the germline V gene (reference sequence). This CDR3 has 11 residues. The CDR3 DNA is TGTGCCAGCAGTCAAGGGGAAAAACTGTTTTTT. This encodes CASSQGEKLFF.

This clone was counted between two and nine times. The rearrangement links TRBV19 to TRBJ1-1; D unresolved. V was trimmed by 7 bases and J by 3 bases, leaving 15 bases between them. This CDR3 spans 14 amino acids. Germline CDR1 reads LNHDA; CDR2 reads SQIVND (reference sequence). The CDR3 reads CASKFSAMDTEAFF. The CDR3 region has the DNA TGTGCCAGTAAGTTTTCGGCGATGGACACTGAAGCTTTCTTT.

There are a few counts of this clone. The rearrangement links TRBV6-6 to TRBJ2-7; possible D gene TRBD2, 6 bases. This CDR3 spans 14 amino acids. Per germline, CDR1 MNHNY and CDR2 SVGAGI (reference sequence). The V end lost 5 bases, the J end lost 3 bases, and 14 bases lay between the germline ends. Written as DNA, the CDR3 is TGTGCCAGCAGTGAGGGCGGGAAGAGCTACGAGCAGTACTTC. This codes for CASSEGGKSYEQYF.